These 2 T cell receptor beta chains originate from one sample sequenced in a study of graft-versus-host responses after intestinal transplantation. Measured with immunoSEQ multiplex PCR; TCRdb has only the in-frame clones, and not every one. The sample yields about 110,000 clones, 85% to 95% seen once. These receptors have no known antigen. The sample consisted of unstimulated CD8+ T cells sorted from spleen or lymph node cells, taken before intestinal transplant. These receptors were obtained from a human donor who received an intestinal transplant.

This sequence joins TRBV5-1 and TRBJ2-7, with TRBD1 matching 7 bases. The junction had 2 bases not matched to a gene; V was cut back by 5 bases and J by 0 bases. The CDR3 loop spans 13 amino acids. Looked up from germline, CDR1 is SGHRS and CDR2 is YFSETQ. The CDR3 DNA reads TGCGCCAGCAGGGGACAGAGCTCCTACGAGCAGTACTTC. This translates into CASRGQSSYEQYF.

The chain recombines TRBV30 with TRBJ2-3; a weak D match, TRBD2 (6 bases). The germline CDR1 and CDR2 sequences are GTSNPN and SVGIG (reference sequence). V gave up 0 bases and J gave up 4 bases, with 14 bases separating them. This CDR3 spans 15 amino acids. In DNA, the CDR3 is TGTGCCTGGAGTGTAATCGGGGGTGGGGCAGATACGCAGTATTTT. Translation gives CAWSVIGGGADTQYF.